The 12 T cell receptor beta chains below all came from one sample that was sequenced in a study of blood T cell repertoires in COVID-19. This table comes from immunoSEQ multiplex PCR, and its TCRdb copy is limited to in-frame clones, with some not included. The data contain 150,000 to 200,000 clones, roughly four fifths of them singletons. The sequenced sample was peripheral blood. Receptor source: a woman in her twenties or thirties with acute or convalescent COVID-19.

V usage is TRBV19 and J usage is TRBJ1-5, with 7 bases lining up with TRBD1. The CDR3 sequence is 15 residues long. With 1 base clipped from V and 5 bases from J, the junction kept 5 bases outside the gene matches. In germline, CDR1 is LNHDA, CDR2 SQIVND (reference sequence). The CDR3: CASSIVRQGDQPQHF. The CDR3 coding sequence is TGTGCCAGTAGTATAGTTCGCCAGGGGGATCAGCCCCAGCATTTT.

This chain links TRBV28 with TRBJ2-7; 8 bases match TRBD1. V shed 7 bases and J 2 bases; nucleotides not matched to a gene: 4. CDR1 is MDHEN and CDR2 is SYDVKM in the germline V gene. The CDR3 spans 13 residues. The CDR3: CASISGGTYEQYF. The CDR3 DNA reads TGTGCCAGCATTTCAGGGGGCACCTACGAGCAGTACTTC. Drawing the rest from reference TRBV28 and TRBJ2-7, the complete variable domain is DVKVTQSSRYLVKRTGEKVFLECVQDMDHENMFWYRQDPGLGLRLIYFSYDVKMKEKGDIPEGYSVSREKKERFSLILESASTNQTSMYLCASISGGTYEQYFGPGTRLTVT.

J is TRBJ2-4 and V is TRBV6-5; 7 bases map to TRBD2. The length of the CDR3 is 15 residues. The V gene's germline CDR1 is MNHEY and CDR2 SVGAGI. The ends lost 0 bases at V and 10 bases at J; junction bases unmatched: 9. CDR3: CASSYSGTKWLIQYF. The DNA for the CDR3 is TGTGCCAGCAGTTACTCTGGGACTAAGTGGTTGATTCAGTACTTC.

The chain recombines TRBV5-6 with TRBJ2-1; D call uncertain. CDR1 and CDR2 from the germline V gene are SGHDT and YYEEEE. V was shortened by 5 bases and J by 0 bases, with 12 bases between the two germline ends. The CDR3 length is 15 residues. CDR3 in DNA: TGTGCCAGCAGTCAAGAGGTAAGCTCCTACAATGAGCAGTTCTTC. Its translation: CASSQEVSSYNEQFF.

This sequence joins TRBV11-3 and TRBJ1-2; tentatively, D is TRBD1 (5 bases). V lost 8 bases, J lost 3 bases, and 34 bases lay in between. Germline lookup yields CDR1 SGHNT and CDR2 YENEEA. This CDR3 has 20 residues. CDR3 coding DNA: TGTGCCAGCCCCCCCTTAAATTTCGGGACTCCTCACCAGACGCACTATGGCTACACCTTC. Translation gives CASPPLNFGTPHQTHYGYTF.

The V and J genes are TRBV9 and TRBJ2-5, with a weak D call TRBD1 (5 bases). V was cut by 1 base and J by 5 bases, with 15 bases left in between. The length of the CDR3 is 15 residues. CDR1 is SGDLS and CDR2 is YYNGEE in the germline V gene. CDR3 region: CASSVRGTGSETQYF. Here the CDR3 DNA reads TGTGCCAGCAGCGTAAGGGGAACTGGGTCGGAGACCCAGTACTTC.

The chain has TRBV7-8 and TRBJ2-1; the D is unclear. Trimming cost V 6 bases and J 4 bases, with 7 bases left between them. CDR3 size: 12 residues. CDR1 is SGHVS, CDR2 FQNEAQ, per germline. In nucleotides, the CDR3 is TGTGCCAGCAGTTTACAGTACAATGAGCAGTTCTTC. This sequence encodes CASSLQYNEQFF.

This clone came up once. The V call is TRBV6-5, the J call TRBJ2-3; possibly TRBD2 for D (5 bases). The CDR3 sequence is 14 residues long. V was cut by 9 bases and J by 6 bases, with 19 bases left in between. Looked up from germline, CDR1 is MNHEY and CDR2 is SVGAGI. CDR3 coding DNA: TGTGCCAGTCCGGAGGCCAGCTCGTACGATACGCAGTATTTT. It is translated as CASPEASSYDTQYF.

This clone was picked up one time. The chain joins TRBV10-3 to TRBJ1-5; possible D gene TRBD1, 6 bases. This CDR3 is 18 amino acids long. The germline CDR1 and CDR2 sequences are ENHRY and SYGVKD. V lost 2 bases to trimming and J lost 0 bases, with 17 bases between them. The CDR3 coding sequence is TGTGCCATCAGTGAGCCGGCCGGGGGGGCATCTAGCAATCAGCCCCAGCATTTT. It encodes CAISEPAGGASSNQPQHF.

V is TRBV10-3 and J is TRBJ2-1; D might be TRBD1 (6 bases). V was shortened by 8 bases and J by 4 bases, with 21 bases between the two germline ends. The germline V gene has CDR1 ENHRY and CDR2 SYGVKD. The CDR3 totals 16 residues. CDR3 sequence: CAISDRDTLLYNEQFF. Here the CDR3 DNA reads TGTGCCATCTCCGATAGGGACACACTGCTGTACAATGAGCAGTTCTTC.

The rearrangement links TRBV7-9 to TRBJ2-3; tentative D call: TRBD2 (6 bases). This CDR3 has 17 residues. V lost 3 bases and J 2 bases, leaving 18 bases between the germline ends. The germline V gene has CDR1 SEHNR and CDR2 FQNEAQ (reference sequence). The CDR3 protein is CASSFGHRGTPTDTQYF. CDR3 bases: TGTGCCAGCAGCTTTGGTCATCGCGGGACCCCCACAGATACGCAGTATTTT. Using reference TRBV7-9 and TRBJ2-3 for the parts outside the CDR3, the full variable domain is DTGVSQNPRHKITKRGQNVTFRCDPISEHNRLYWYRQTLGQGPEFLTYFQNEAQLEKSRLLSDRFSAERPKGSFSTLEIQRTEQGDSAMYLCASSFGHRGTPTDTQYFGPGTRLTVL.

Only a few counts were recorded for this clone. The gene calls are TRBV19 and TRBJ1-5; 7 positions match TRBD1. This CDR3 comprises 14 residues. In germline, CDR1 is LNHDA, CDR2 SQIVND (reference sequence). V lost 7 bases, J lost 6 bases, and 9 bases stayed unmatched. CDR3 sequence: CASKGQLDGQPQHF. CDR3 DNA: TGTGCCAGTAAGGGACAGCTCGACGGTCAGCCCCAGCATTTT.